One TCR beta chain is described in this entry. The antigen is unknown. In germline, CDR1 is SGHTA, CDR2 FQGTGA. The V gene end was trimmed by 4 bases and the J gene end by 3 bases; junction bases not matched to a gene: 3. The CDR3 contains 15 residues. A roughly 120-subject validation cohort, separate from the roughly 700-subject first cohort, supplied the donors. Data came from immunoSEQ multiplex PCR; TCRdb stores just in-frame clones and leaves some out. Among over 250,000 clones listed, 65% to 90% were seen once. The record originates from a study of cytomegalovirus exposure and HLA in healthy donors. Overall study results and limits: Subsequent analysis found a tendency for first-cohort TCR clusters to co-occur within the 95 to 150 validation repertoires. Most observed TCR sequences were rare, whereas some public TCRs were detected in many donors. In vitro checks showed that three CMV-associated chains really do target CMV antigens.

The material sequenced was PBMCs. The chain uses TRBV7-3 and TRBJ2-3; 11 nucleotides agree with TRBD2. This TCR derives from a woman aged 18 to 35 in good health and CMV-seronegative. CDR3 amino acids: CASSSSGGQTDTQYF. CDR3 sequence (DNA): TGTGCCAGCAGCTCTAGCGGGGGGCAAACAGATACGCAGTATTTT. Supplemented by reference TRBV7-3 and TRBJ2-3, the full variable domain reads GAGVSQTPSNKVTEKGKYVELRCDPISGHTALYWYRQSLGQGPEFLIYFQGTGAADDSGLPNDRFFAVRPEGSVSTLKIQRTERGDSAVYLCASSSSGGQTDTQYFGPGTRLTVL.